The present T cell receptor (beta chain) was sequenced within a study of blood T cells in healthy people across ages. A J-beta primer mix and a sample-barcoded 5' primer were used in a second PCR of about 7 to 12 cycles. Each of the cDNA molecules was tagged by a template-switch adaptor with 12 random nucleotides. TCRdb reprocessed the 5' RACE reads with MiXCR, giving one entry per CDR3 protein. The sample yields around 1,500,000 distinct CDR3 sequences, approximately 30% seen once. There are 15 residues in the CDR3. Germline V gene data show CDR1 as MNHEY and CDR2 as SVGAGI. Losses at the gene ends were 6 bases for V and 5 bases for J; bases not matched to a gene: 8. Whole-study findings and limits: There was no known CMV status for donors, so expanded clonotype changes were possibly confounded.

This clonotype occurred many times. Its antigen is not identified. The TCR comes from a woman in her twenties or thirties in good health. Material: blood. The chain uses TRBV6-5 and TRBJ1-5, with 9 positions matching TRBD1. The CDR3 nucleotides read TGTGCCAGCAGATCTGACAGGGGGGAGCATCAGCCCCAGCATTTT. This codes for CASRSDRGEHQPQHF.